A single T cell receptor (beta chain) is shown here with its context. The antigen remains undetermined. Profiled with immunoSEQ multiplex PCR; TCRdb holds only in-frame clones, not every one. Of 130,000 to 150,000 clones in the sample, about 90% were seen once. The CDR3 extends over 12 amino acids. The germline V gene encodes CDR1 SEHNR and CDR2 FQNEAQ (reference sequence). V lost 2 bases and J lost 2, with 3 bases in between. This sample was included in a study of graft-versus-host responses after intestinal transplantation. The study's findings and limits: Recipient bone marrow held GvH clones, some seen earlier in ileum or blood.

The receptor was isolated from a human donor who received an intestinal transplant. The sample was unstimulated CD4+ T cells sorted from spleen or lymph node cells, taken before intestinal transplant. The rearrangement links TRBV7-9 to TRBJ1-2; D ambiguous. CDR3 region: CASSLKNYGYTF. The CDR3 DNA reads as TGTGCCAGCAGCTTAAAAAACTATGGCTACACCTTC. The whole variable domain, filled in from reference TRBV7-9 and TRBJ1-2, reads DTGVSQNPRHKITKRGQNVTFRCDPISEHNRLYWYRQTLGQGPEFLTYFQNEAQLEKSRLLSDRFSAERPKGSFSTLEIQRTEQGDSAMYLCASSLKNYGYTFGSGTRLTVV.